The clone carrying this T cell receptor (beta chain) has at least ten counts. No treatment had been given to any patient before thyroid surgery. The data originate from a study of metastatic and nonmetastatic thyroid tumors. Original analysis: Researchers built a distant-metastasis classifier for papillary thyroid cancer that drew on CDR3 differences across clinicopathological groups. TCRdb re-called the PCR reads via MiXCR. The V and J calls come from TCRdb's annotation, not from the publication. The table includes roughly 40,000 clones, 20% to 30% detected once. Germline V CDR1 and CDR2: SGHKS, YYEKEE (reference sequence). The ends were cut back, 0 bases at V and 5 bases at J, with 10 bases in the middle. The CDR3 is 14 amino acids.

The receptor was isolated from a female donor with papillary thyroid cancer or a benign thyroid nodule (not recorded which). Some clones in this sample may be carry-over from other donors' samples. The chain joins TRBV5-5 to TRBJ2-3, with D uncertain. The material sequenced was tumor tissue. The CDR3 DNA sequence: TGTGCCAGCAGCTTGGTGCCTGGGGAAGATACGCAGTATTTT. Translation gives CASSLVPGEDTQYF.